The source of this T cell receptor beta chain is a study of T cells in Graves' hyperthyroidism and ophthalmopathy. In regard to this clonotype: This may stem from a read error, because a much larger clone lies one nucleotide away.

CDR1 and CDR2 from the germline V gene are SQVTM and ANQGSEA. The CDR3 covers 13 residues. Template material for amplifying TCR beta CDR3 regions consisted of RNA transcripts. Using the HTBI primer set, a first-round RT-PCR was run on the TCR CDR3. In TCRdb, the multiplex PCR reads were re-called with MiXCR into one record per CDR3 protein. The table lists a few hundred thousand distinct CDR3 sequences, around an eighth of them singletons. The chain recombines TRBV29-1 with TRBJ2-7, with 15 bases matching TRBD2. TRBJ2-1 matches the DNA end more closely, so the J call is doubtful. This clonotype was sampled from a woman between 18 and 29 years old with Graves' hyperthyroidism. Sequencing used blood. CDR3 sequence (DNA): TGCAGCGTGGGGACTAGCGGGGGGTACGAGCAGTTCTTC. Translating it yields CSVGTSGGYEQFF.